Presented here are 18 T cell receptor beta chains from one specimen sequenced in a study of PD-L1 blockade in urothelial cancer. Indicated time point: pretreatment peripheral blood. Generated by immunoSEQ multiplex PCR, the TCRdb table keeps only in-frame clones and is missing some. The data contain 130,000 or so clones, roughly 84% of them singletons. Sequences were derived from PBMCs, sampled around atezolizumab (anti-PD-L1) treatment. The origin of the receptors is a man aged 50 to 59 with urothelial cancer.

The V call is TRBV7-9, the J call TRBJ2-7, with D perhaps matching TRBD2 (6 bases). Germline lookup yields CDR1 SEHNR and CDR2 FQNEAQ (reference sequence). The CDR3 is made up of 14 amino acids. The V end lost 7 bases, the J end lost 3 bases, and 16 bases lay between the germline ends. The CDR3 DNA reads TGTGCCAGCACCCACCGGGAGCGTTTCTACGAGCAGTACTTC. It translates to CASTHRERFYEQYF.

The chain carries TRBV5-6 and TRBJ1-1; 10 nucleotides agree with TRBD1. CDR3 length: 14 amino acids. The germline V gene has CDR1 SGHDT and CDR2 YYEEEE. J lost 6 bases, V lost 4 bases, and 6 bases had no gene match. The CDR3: CASSRRDRGPEAFF. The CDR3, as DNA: TGTGCCAGCAGCCGGCGGGACAGGGGCCCTGAAGCTTTCTTT. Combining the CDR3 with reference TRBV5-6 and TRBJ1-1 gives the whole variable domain DAGVTQSPTHLIKTRGQQVTLRCSPKSGHDTVSWYQQALGQGPQFIFQYYEEEERQRGNFPDRFSGHQFPNYSSELNVNALLLGDSALYLCASSRRDRGPEAFFGQGTRLTVV.

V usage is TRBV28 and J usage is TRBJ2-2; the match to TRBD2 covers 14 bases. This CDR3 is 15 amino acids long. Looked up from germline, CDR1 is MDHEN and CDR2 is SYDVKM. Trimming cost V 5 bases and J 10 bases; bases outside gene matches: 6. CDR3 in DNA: TGTGCCAGCAGTCCGACTAGCGGGAGGGCCGTGGAGCTGTTTTTT. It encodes CASSPTSGRAVELFF.

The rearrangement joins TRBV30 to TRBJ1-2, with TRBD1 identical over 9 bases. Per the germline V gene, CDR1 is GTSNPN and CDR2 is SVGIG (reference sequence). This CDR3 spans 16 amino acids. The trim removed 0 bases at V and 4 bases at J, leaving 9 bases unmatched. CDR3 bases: TGTGCCTGGAGTGTATGGGGAGGGGACAGGGCCTATGGCTACACCTTC. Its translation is CAWSVWGGDRAYGYTF.

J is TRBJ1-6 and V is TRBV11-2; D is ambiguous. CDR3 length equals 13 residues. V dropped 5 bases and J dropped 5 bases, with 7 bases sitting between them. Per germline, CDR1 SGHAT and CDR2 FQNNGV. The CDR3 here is CASSPSDNSPLHF. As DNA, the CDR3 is TGTGCCAGCAGCCCGTCAGATAATTCACCCCTCCACTTT.

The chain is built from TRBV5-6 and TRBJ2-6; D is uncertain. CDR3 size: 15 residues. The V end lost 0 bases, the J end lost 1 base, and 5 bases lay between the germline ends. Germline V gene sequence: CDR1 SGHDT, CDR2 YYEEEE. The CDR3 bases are TGTGCCAGCAGCTTGGTCGGGTCTGGGGCCAACGTCCTGACTTTC. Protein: CASSLVGSGANVLTF.

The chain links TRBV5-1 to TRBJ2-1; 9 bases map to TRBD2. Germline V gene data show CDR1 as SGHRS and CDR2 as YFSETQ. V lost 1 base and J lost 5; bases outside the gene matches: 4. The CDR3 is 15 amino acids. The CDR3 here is CASSLLGGRDNEQFF. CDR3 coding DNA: TGCGCCAGCAGCTTGCTCGGCGGGAGGGACAATGAGCAGTTCTTC.

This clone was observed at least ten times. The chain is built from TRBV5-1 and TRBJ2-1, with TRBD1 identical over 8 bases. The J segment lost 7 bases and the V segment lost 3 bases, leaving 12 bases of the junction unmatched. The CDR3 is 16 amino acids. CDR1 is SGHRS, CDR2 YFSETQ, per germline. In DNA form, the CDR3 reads TGCGCCAGCAGCTCCGCCGCCGGGACAGGTACAAATGAGCAGTTCTTC. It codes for CASSSAAGTGTNEQFF.

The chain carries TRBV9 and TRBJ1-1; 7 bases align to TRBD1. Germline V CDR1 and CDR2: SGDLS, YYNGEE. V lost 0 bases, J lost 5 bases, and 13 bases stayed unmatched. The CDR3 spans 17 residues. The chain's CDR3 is CASSVEKGLGGRTEAFF. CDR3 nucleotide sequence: TGTGCCAGCAGCGTAGAAAAGGGTCTAGGGGGCCGGACTGAAGCTTTCTTT.

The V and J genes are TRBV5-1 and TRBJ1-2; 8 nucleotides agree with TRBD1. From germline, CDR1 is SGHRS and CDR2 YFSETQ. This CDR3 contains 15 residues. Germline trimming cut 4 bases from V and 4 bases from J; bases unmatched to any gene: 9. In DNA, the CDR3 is TGCGCCAGCAGCCCAGGGGACAGGACATTCTATGGCTACACCTTC. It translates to CASSPGDRTFYGYTF.

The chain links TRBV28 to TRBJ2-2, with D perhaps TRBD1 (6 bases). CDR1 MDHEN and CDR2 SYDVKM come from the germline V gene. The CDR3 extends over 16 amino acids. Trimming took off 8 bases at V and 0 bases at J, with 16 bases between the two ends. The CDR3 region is CASSFLGQSNTGELFF. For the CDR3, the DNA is TGTGCCAGCTCCTTTCTCGGACAGTCGAACACCGGGGAGCTGTTTTTT.

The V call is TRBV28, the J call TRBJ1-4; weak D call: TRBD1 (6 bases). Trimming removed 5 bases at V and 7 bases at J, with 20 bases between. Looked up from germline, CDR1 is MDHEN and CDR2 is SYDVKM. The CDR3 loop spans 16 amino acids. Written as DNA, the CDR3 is TGTGCCAGCAGTCTACAGGGAGAGGTATTAGGTGAAAAACTGTTTTTT. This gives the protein CASSLQGEVLGEKLFF.

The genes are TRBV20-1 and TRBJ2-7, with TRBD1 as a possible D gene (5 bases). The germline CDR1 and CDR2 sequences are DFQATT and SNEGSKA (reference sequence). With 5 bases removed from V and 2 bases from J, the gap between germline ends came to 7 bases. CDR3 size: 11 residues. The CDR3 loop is CSAEDTYEQYF. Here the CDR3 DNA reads TGCAGTGCTGAGGACACCTACGAGCAGTACTTC.

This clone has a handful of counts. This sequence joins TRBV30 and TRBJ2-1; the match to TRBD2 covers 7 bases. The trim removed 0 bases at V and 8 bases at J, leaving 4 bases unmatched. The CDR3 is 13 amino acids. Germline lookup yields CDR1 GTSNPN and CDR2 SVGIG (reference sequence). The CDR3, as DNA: TGTGCCTGGAGTGTTCTCGGGAGGTATGAGCAGTTCTTC. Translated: CAWSVLGRYEQFF.

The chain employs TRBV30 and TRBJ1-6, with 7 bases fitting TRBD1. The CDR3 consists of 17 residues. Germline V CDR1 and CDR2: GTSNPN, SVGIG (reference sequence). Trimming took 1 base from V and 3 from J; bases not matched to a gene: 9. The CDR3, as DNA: TGTGCCTGGAGTGATTTGAATCCAGGGGGCTATAATTCACCCCTCCACTTT. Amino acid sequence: CAWSDLNPGGYNSPLHF. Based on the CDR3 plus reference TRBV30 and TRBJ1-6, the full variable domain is SQTIHQWPATLVQPVGSPLSLECTVEGTSNPNLYWYRQAAGRGLQLLFYSVGIGQISSEVPQNLSASRPQDRQFILSSKKLLLSDSGFYLCAWSDLNPGGYNSPLHFGNGTRLTVT.

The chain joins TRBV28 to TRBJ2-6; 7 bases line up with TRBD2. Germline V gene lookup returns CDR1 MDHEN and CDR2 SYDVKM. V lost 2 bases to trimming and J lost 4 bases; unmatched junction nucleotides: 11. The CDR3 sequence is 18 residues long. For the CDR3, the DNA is TGTGCCAGCAGTTTAAGGCTAGCGGCAATCTCGGGGGCCAACGTCCTGACTTTC. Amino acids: CASSLRLAAISGANVLTF.

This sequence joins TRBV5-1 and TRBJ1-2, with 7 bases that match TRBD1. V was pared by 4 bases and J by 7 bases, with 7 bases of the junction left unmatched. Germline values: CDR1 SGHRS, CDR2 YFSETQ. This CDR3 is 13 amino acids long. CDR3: CASSLEGAVGYTF. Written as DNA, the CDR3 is TGCGCCAGCAGCCTTGAGGGGGCTGTTGGCTACACCTTC.

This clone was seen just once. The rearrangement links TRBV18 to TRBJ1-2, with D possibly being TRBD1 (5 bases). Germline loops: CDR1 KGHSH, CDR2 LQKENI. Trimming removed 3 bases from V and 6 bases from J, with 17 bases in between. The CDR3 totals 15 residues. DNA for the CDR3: TGTGCCAGCTCACCCCTCGATGGGGGGGGGAATGGCTACACCTTC. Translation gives CASSPLDGGGNGYTF.